This T cell receptor beta chain stems from a study of blood T cell repertoires in COVID-19. Original handling: Nucleated cell number was recorded as an estimate derived from reference gene primer amplification. Assay: immunoSEQ multiplex PCR; the TCRdb copy retains only in-frame clones and omits some. That table gives V, J and clone size, and the DNA gave D and trimming. The sample carries tens of thousands of clones, about 89% recorded once. The germline V gene has CDR1 MGHRA and CDR2 YSYEKL. The CDR3 is 17 amino acids. V shed 2 bases and J 4 bases; nucleotides not matched to a gene: 13. Sample: peripheral blood. The rearrangement uses TRBV4-1 and TRBJ1-1; 7 nucleotides line up with TRBD1. This clonotype was sampled from a man in his forties or fifties with active or convalescent COVID-19. This CDR3 reads CASSQRRQGAGGTEAFF. CDR3 coding DNA: TGCGCCAGCAGCCAACGAAGACAGGGTGCGGGGGGCACTGAAGCTTTCTTT.